This TCR beta chain was recovered during a study of cytomegalovirus exposure and HLA in healthy donors. Germline V gene sequence: CDR1 MNHEY, CDR2 SVGAGI. The CDR3 spans 14 residues. The J segment lost 5 bases and the V segment lost 6 bases, leaving 7 bases of the junction unmatched. In the PCR, 60 Vbeta and 13 Jbeta primers were used. Here immunoSEQ multiplex PCR was the method, and the copy in TCRdb shows in-frame clones only, minus some. The sample has roughly 220,000 clones; the top ten hold 0.9% to 1.4%. This clonotype was obtained from a girl aged 2 to 9 in good health and CMV-seropositive. Sequencing was carried out using PBMCs. V is TRBV6-5 and J is TRBJ1-1; 9 bases are a match to TRBD1. The CDR3 DNA reads TGTGCCAGCAGCCGAGACAGGGGGGAGACTGAAGCTTTCTTT. Its translation is CASSRDRGETEAFF.